The clone carrying this T cell receptor (beta chain) was found a few times. The antigen remains unidentified. The TCRbeta library was prepared with unique molecular identifiers. TCRdb passed the PCR reads through MiXCR, listing each CDR3 protein once. This table has hundreds of thousands of distinct CDR3 sequences, just over 7.5% appearing once. These data belong to a study of T-cell reconstitution after alpha-beta-depleted transplantation in children. Overall study results and limits: Expanded clones from the graft, numbering several hundred, reportedly supplied alpha-beta T cells about two months after transplant. A year post-transplant, T-cell counts and diversity derived mostly from newly produced T cells. The high TCRbeta diversity at day 60 in some patients came from surviving recipient T cells and thymic progenitors.

The CDR3 is 14 amino acids. Germline CDR1 reads MNHEY; CDR2 reads SVGAGI. Trimming removed 2 bases from V and 1 base from J, with 8 bases in between. The specimen comprised peripheral blood, sampled 360 days after TCRalphabeta/CD19-depleted stem cell transplant. This chain uses TRBV6-5 with TRBJ1-1, with a tentative D call TRBD1 (5 bases). This clonotype originated in a female patient aged 2-10 years who had a stem cell transplant for Fanconi anemia, so the T cells may come from the graft donor. CDR3 in DNA: TGTGCCAGCAGTTACAATACAGGGAACACTGAAGCTTTCTTT. It is translated as CASSYNTGNTEAFF.